Below, 26 T cell receptor beta chains from the same sample are listed, as sequenced in a study of T-cell memory formation after mild COVID-19. TCRdb passed the 5' RACE reads through MiXCR, listing each CDR3 protein once. The repertoire consists of 60,000 to 65,000 distinct CDR3 sequences, with about a tenth occurring once and the leading ten covering 1.1%. The source material was PBMCs or a T cell subset sorted from them (not recorded which). The receptors here all came from a man younger than 35 who had mild COVID-19 (a few samples of this study predate the infection). Cell type and time point are not known.

In this sample, this clonotype turned up a few times. The rearrangement uses TRBV7-2 and TRBJ1-6; 7 bases map to TRBD1. Per the germline V gene, CDR1 is SGHTA and CDR2 is FQGNSA. With V trimmed by 4 bases and J by 6 bases, 9 bases remained unmatched. This CDR3 comprises 16 residues. CDR3 coding DNA: TGTGCCAGCAGCTCAAGACAGGGAACCGCTAATTCACCCCTCCACTTT. This encodes CASSSRQGTANSPLHF.

This clonotype was recorded many times. The gene calls are TRBV5-1 and TRBJ2-3; 8 bases align to TRBD2. The CDR3 has 16 residues. V shed 8 bases and J 3 bases; nucleotides not matched to a gene: 14. The germline V gene has CDR1 SGHRS and CDR2 YFSETQ. The CDR3 coding sequence is TGCGCCAGTTCTCGGTGGAGTAGCGGGATGACAGATACGCAGTATTTT. As protein: CASSRWSSGMTDTQYF.

In its sample, this clonotype was seen once. The chain has TRBV20-1 and TRBJ2-5; D might be TRBD1 or TRBD2, each matching 6 bases. CDR1 is DFQATT and CDR2 is SNEGSKA in the germline V gene (reference sequence). The length of the CDR3 is 14 residues. Trimming cost V 4 bases and J 2 bases, with 14 bases left between them. CDR3 amino acids: CSAMPGGGQETQYF. CDR3 sequence (DNA): TGCAGTGCTATGCCAGGAGGGGGTCAAGAGACCCAGTACTTC.

This clonotype occurred a few times. This chain connects TRBV9 to TRBJ2-7; D perhaps matches TRBD2 (5 bases). This CDR3 comprises 14 residues. Trimming took off 4 bases at V and 6 bases at J, with 17 bases between the two ends. Germline assignment: CDR1 SGDLS and CDR2 YYNGEE. The CDR3 DNA is TGTGCCAGCAGCTTAGGGCGTATCGGGGTCGAGCAGTACTTC. Translation: CASSLGRIGVEQYF.

This clonotype was picked up many times. The chain joins TRBV7-9 to TRBJ2-7; D is perhaps TRBD1 (6 bases). The CDR3 is made up of 14 amino acids. Germline V gene data show CDR1 as SEHNR and CDR2 as FQNEAQ (reference sequence). The V end lost 5 bases, the J end lost 5 bases, and 16 bases lay between the germline ends. This chain's CDR3 is CASSPRDKENEQYF. As DNA, the CDR3 is TGTGCCAGCAGCCCCCGGGACAAGGAGAACGAGCAGTACTTC.

This clonotype was picked up many times. The chain combines TRBV29-1 with TRBJ2-1, with a tentative D call TRBD2 (6 bases). This CDR3 is 14 amino acids long. Germline V lookup: CDR1 SQVTM, CDR2 ANQGSEA. Trimming removed 8 bases from V and 6 bases from J, with 20 bases in between. The CDR3 loop reads CSFGAAGTGNEQFF. The CDR3 nucleotides read TGCAGCTTCGGGGCGGCGGGGACGGGCAATGAGCAGTTCTTC.

The gene calls are TRBV4-3 and TRBJ1-2; D gene uncertain. Germline lookup yields CDR1 LGHNA and CDR2 YSLEER. This CDR3 comprises 15 residues. Trimming pared 0 bases from V and 2 bases from J, leaving 10 bases between. The CDR3: CASSQDRWGNYGYTF. DNA of the CDR3: TGCGCCAGCAGCCAAGATAGATGGGGAAACTATGGCTACACCTTC.

Ten or more counts support this clonotype. The chain is built from TRBV12-3 or TRBV12-4 and TRBJ2-5; TRBD2 is a possible D gene (6 bases). Trimming took 5 bases from V and 5 from J, leaving 6 bases between them. This CDR3 has 11 amino acids. The CDR3 DNA sequence: TGTGCCAGCAGTCGGGAGGAGACCCAGTACTTC. Translating it yields CASSREETQYF.

This chain links TRBV6-2 or TRBV6-3 with TRBJ2-2; 12 positions agree with TRBD2. The CDR3 has 15 amino acids. The trim removed 5 bases at V and 3 bases at J, leaving 1 base unmatched. CDR1 and CDR2 from the germline V gene are MNHEY and SVGEGT. CDR3 amino acids: CASSRLAGDTGELFF. Written as DNA, the CDR3 is TGTGCCAGCAGTCGACTAGCGGGGGACACCGGGGAGCTGTTTTTT.

This clonotype appeared a few times. This rearrangement joins TRBV7-9 to TRBJ1-2, with 10 positions matching TRBD1. Germline trimming cut 4 bases from V and 8 bases from J; bases unmatched to any gene: 10. CDR1 is SEHNR, CDR2 FQNEAQ, per germline (reference sequence). CDR3 length equals 15 residues. The CDR3 nucleotides read TGTGCCAGCAGCTCGTCCGGGACAGGGGCGCTAGGCTACACCTTC. Translating gives CASSSSGTGALGYTF.

The chain employs TRBV2 and TRBJ2-1, with D uncertain. Trimming took 5 bases from V and 3 from J, leaving 20 bases between them. CDR1 is SNHLY and CDR2 is FYNNEI in the germline V gene. The length of the CDR3 is 17 residues. CDR3 coding DNA: TGTGCCAGCAGTCGCTCTTTTGGCAGCGAACTCTACAATGAGCAGTTCTTC. As protein: CASSRSFGSELYNEQFF.

Many counts were recorded for this clonotype. The chain joins TRBV12-3 or TRBV12-4 to TRBJ2-5; D unresolved. The CDR3 totals 14 residues. The ends were cut back, 2 bases at V and 1 base at J, with 8 bases in the middle. The CDR3, as DNA: TGTGCCAGCAGTTTAAGACGCCGCCAAGAGACCCAGTACTTC. The encoded protein is CASSLRRRQETQYF.

This clonotype was seen more than once but under ten times. The chain carries TRBV12-3 or TRBV12-4 and TRBJ2-5, with TRBD2 identical over 10 bases. Trimming took 6 bases from V and 5 from J; bases not matched to a gene: 6. The CDR3 runs to 14 residues. The CDR3 coding sequence is TGTGCCAGCAGCCCAAGCGGGGGGGGGGAGACCCAGTACTTC. Residues: CASSPSGGGETQYF.

This clonotype was seen many times. J is TRBJ2-7 and V is TRBV10-3; TRBD1 agrees at 10 bases. This CDR3 is 13 amino acids long. J was trimmed by 7 bases and V by 9 bases; bases with no gene match: 9. In germline, CDR1 is ENHRY, CDR2 SYGVKD. CDR3 loop: CAIRTGGPNEQYF. CDR3 bases: TGTGCCATTAGGACAGGGGGACCGAATGAGCAGTACTTC.

The sample holds many counts of this clonotype. The chain couples TRBV12-3 or TRBV12-4 to TRBJ2-3; TRBD1 matches at 9 bases. The CDR3 extends over 12 amino acids. Germline trimming cut 5 bases from V and 14 bases from J; bases unmatched to any gene: 8. CDR3 coding DNA: TGTGCCAGCAGTCGCGACAGGGGGAACGGGTATTTT. Residues: CASSRDRGNGYF.

This clonotype was picked up many times. This chain joins TRBV4-1 and TRBJ2-5; either TRBD1 or TRBD2 may supply D (5 bases each). The CDR3 sequence is 14 residues long. Germline CDR1 and CDR2: MGHRA and YSYEKL. V lost 1 base, J lost 4 bases, and 10 bases lay in between. This CDR3 is CASSQGNGAETQYF. CDR3 DNA sequence: TGCGCCAGCAGCCAAGGGAACGGGGCAGAGACCCAGTACTTC.

This clonotype was observed a few times. This rearrangement joins TRBV6-2 or TRBV6-3 to TRBJ2-7; D unresolved. Germline V CDR1 and CDR2: MNHEY, SVGEGT. The CDR3 spans 11 residues. The ends were cut back, 5 bases at V and 9 bases at J, with 11 bases in the middle. DNA for the CDR3: TGTGCCAGCAGTGACGGCTTGGGGCAGTACGTC. Translating it yields CASSDGLGQYV.

A few counts support this clonotype. This chain joins TRBV3-1 and TRBJ2-7; D remains ambiguous. V lost 2 bases, J lost 2 bases, and 7 bases lay in between. Germline CDR1 is LGHDT and CDR2 is YNNKEL (reference sequence). The CDR3 runs 13 residues. The CDR3 coding sequence is TGTGCCAGCAGCCAATTCCTAGCCTACGAGCAGTACTTC. Amino acids: CASSQFLAYEQYF.

In this sample, this clonotype turned up a few times. The V and J genes are TRBV2 and TRBJ2-7; 9 bases are a match to TRBD1. The CDR3 sequence is 14 residues long. From germline, CDR1 is SNHLY and CDR2 FYNNEI. V dropped 6 bases and J dropped 3; count of bases not matched to a gene: 6. The CDR3 reads CASSDRDRDYEQYF. CDR3 nucleotides: TGTGCCAGCAGCGACCGGGACAGGGACTACGAGCAGTACTTC.

The V and J genes are TRBV5-1 and TRBJ2-5, with TRBD1 identical over 8 bases. The CDR3 runs 15 residues. Trimming at V came to 3 bases and at J to 2 bases, leaving 6 bases not matched to a gene. Germline CDR1 is SGHRS and CDR2 is YFSETQ. CDR3 DNA: TGCGCCAGCAGCTGGATGACAGGGGCTCAAGAGACCCAGTACTTC. Translation gives CASSWMTGAQETQYF.

This clonotype was detected only a few times. This chain joins TRBV28 and TRBJ2-3; D uncertain. The CDR3 extends over 14 amino acids. The V and J ends lost 3 bases and 1 base respectively, with 8 bases between them. Per germline, CDR1 MDHEN and CDR2 SYDVKM. CDR3 coding DNA: TGTGCCAGCAGTTTTCTTTCGGGCACAGATACGCAGTATTTT. Its translation is CASSFLSGTDTQYF.

This clonotype has just a few counts. The rearrangement links TRBV30 to TRBJ1-2, with 8 bases aligning to TRBD1. The J segment lost 5 bases and the V segment lost 1 base, leaving 3 bases of the junction unmatched. CDR3 length: 13 residues. Germline CDR1 and CDR2: GTSNPN and SVGIG (reference sequence). The CDR3 bases are TGTGCCTGGAGTGGGACAGGGACTTATGGCTACACCTTC. It is translated as CAWSGTGTYGYTF.

J is TRBJ1-6 and V is TRBV6-2 or TRBV6-3, with TRBD1 matching over 7 bases. V gave up 5 bases and J gave up 10 bases; unmatched junction bases: 8. The CDR3 is made up of 14 amino acids. Per the germline V gene, CDR1 is MNHEY and CDR2 is SVGEGT. The CDR3 loop is CASSPTGNESPLHF. The CDR3 DNA follows: TGTGCCAGCAGTCCGACAGGGAATGAATCACCCCTCCACTTT.

The chain recombines TRBV5-1 with TRBJ1-2; possibly TRBD1 for D (6 bases). The V end lost 0 bases, the J end lost 7 bases, and 13 bases lay between the germline ends. CDR3 length: 14 residues. Germline values: CDR1 SGHRS, CDR2 YFSETQ. The CDR3, as DNA: TGCGCCAGCAGCTTGGCCCCAGGGGACTGTGGCTACACCTTC. This translates into CASSLAPGDCGYTF.

This clonotype has a single count. The chain carries TRBV29-1 and TRBJ2-1; 16 bases line up with TRBD2. Trimming cost V 7 bases and J 13 bases; bases outside gene matches: 7. Per the germline V gene, CDR1 is SQVTM and CDR2 is ANQGSEA. CDR3 length equals 13 residues. The CDR3 coding sequence is TGCAGCGCCGGGACTAGCGGGGGGGCTGGACAGTTCTTC. It specifies CSAGTSGGAGQFF.

This clonotype has at least ten counts. J is TRBJ2-7 and V is TRBV4-3, with D perhaps TRBD1 (5 bases). Between the trimmed V and J ends, which lost 0 bases and 6 bases, there was a span of 18 bases. This CDR3 is 16 amino acids long. Germline CDR1 reads LGHNA; CDR2 reads YSLEER. In DNA form, the CDR3 reads TGCGCCAGCAGCCAAGATCAGGGTTTCAAGATGGGCGAGCAGTACTTC. Translated, it gives CASSQDQGFKMGEQYF.